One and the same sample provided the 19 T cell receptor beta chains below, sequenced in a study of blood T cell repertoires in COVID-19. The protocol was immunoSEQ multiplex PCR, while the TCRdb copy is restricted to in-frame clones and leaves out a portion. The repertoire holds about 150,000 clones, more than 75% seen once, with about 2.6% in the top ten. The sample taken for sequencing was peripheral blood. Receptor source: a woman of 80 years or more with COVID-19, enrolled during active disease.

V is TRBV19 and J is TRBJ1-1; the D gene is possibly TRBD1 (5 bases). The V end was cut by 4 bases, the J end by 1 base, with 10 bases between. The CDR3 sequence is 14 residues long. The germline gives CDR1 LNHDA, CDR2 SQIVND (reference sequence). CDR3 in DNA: TGTGCCAGTAGTACCAGGGCGCCGAACACTGAAGCTTTCTTT. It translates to CASSTRAPNTEAFF.

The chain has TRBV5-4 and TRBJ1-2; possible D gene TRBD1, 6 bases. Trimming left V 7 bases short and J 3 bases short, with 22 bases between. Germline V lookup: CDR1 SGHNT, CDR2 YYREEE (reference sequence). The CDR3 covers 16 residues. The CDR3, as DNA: TGTGCCAGCTCCCCTGGGGGGGCAGGGGATGACTATGGCTACACCTTC. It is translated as CASSPGGAGDDYGYTF.

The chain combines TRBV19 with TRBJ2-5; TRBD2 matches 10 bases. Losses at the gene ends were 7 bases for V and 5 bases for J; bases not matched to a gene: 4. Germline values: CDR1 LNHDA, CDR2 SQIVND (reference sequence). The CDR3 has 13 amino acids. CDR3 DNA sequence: TGTGCCAGTAAGCCTAGCGGGAGTGAGACCCAGTACTTC. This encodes CASKPSGSETQYF.

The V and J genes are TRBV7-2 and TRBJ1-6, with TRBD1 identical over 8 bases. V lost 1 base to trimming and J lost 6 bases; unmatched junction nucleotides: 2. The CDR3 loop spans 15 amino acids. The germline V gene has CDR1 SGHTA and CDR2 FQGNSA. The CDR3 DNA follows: TGTGCCAGCAGCTTAGGGACAGGGCGTAATTCACCCCTCCACTTT. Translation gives CASSLGTGRNSPLHF.

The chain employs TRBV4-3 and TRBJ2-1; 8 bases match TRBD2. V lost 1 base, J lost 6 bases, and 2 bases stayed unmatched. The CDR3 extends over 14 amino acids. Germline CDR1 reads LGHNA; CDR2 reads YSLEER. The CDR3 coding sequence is TGCGCCAGCAGCCAAGGTCTAGCGGGCAATGAGCAGTTCTTC. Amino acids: CASSQGLAGNEQFF.

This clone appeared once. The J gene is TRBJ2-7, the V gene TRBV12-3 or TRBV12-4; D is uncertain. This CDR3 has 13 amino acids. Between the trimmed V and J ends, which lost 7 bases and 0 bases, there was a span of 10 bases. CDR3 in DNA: TGTGCCAGCACCCTGGGCCTCTCCTACGAGCAGTACTTC. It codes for CASTLGLSYEQYF.

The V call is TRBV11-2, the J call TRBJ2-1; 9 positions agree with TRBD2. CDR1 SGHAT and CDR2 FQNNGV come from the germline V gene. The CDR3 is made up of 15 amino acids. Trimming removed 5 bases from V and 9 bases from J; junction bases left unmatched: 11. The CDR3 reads CASSQQGLAGVEQFF. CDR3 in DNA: TGTGCCAGCAGCCAACAGGGACTAGCTGGCGTTGAGCAGTTCTTC.

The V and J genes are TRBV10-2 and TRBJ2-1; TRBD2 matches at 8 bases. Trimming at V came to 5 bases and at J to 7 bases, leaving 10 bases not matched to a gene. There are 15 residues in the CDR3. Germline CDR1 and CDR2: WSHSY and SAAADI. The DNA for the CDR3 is TGCGCCAGCAGTTGGCTTTTGGGGACTAGAAATGAGCAGTTCTTC. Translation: CASSWLLGTRNEQFF.

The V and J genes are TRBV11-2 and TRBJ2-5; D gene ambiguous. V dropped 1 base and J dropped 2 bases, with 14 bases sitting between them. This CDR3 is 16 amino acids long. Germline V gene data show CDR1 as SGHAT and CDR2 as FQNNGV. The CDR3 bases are TGTGCCAGCAGCTTAGGGGTATGGAGCGTTCAAGAGACCCAGTACTTC. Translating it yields CASSLGVWSVQETQYF.

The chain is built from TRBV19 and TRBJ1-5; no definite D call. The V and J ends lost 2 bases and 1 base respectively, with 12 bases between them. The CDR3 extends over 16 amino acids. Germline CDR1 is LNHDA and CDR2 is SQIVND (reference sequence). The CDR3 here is CASSIPLGRSNQPQHF. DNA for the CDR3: TGTGCCAGTAGTATACCGCTGGGCCGAAGCAATCAGCCCCAGCATTTT.

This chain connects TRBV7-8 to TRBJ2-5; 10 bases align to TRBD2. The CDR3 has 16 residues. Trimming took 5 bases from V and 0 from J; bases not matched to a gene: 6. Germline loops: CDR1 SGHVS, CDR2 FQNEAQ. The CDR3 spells CASSQTSGSYQETQYF. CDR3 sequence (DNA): TGTGCCAGCAGCCAGACTAGCGGGTCGTACCAAGAGACCCAGTACTTC. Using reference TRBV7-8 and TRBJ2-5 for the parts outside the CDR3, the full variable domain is GAGVSQSPRYKVAKRGQDVALRCDPISGHVSLFWYQQALGQGPEFLTYFQNEAQLDKSGLPSDRFFAERPEGSVSTLKIQRTQQEDSAVYLCASSQTSGSYQETQYFGPGTRLLVL.

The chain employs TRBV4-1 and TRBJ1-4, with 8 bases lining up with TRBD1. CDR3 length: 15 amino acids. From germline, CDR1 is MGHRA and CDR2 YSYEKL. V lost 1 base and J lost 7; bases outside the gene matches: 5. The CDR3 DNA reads TGCGCCAGCAGCCAAGTCCAGGGGGCGGGTGAAAAACTGTTTTTT. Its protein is CASSQVQGAGEKLFF.

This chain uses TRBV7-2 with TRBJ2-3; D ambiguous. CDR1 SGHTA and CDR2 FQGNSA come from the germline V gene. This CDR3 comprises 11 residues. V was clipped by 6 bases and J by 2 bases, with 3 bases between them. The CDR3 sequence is CASSYTDTQYF. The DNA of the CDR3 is TGTGCCAGCAGTTACACAGATACGCAGTATTTT.

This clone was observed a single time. CDR3 sequence: CASPPGLGTYNEQFF. DNA for the CDR3: TGTGCCAGCCCCCCCGGACTAGGAACCTACAATGAGCAGTTCTTC. The chain couples TRBV28 to TRBJ2-1; 7 bases match TRBD2. The CDR3 spans 15 residues. V dropped 8 bases and J dropped 2; count of bases not matched to a gene: 9. Germline V gene lookup returns CDR1 MDHEN and CDR2 SYDVKM.

The CDR3 nucleotides are TGTGCCAGCAGCTTATACGGGAGGTCCACCGGGGAGCTGTTTTTT. This sequence encodes CASSLYGRSTGELFF. V and J are TRBV5-4 and TRBJ2-2; 7 positions match TRBD2. Germline V CDR1 and CDR2: SGHNT, YYREEE (reference sequence). The CDR3 totals 15 residues. Germline trimming cut 2 bases from V and 4 bases from J; bases unmatched to any gene: 5.

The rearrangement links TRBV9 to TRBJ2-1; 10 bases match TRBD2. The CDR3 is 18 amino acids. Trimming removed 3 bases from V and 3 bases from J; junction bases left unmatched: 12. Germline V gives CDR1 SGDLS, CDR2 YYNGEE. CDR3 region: CASSAQTLAGVLYNEQFF. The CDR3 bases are TGTGCCAGCAGCGCACAAACCCTAGCGGGAGTTCTCTACAATGAGCAGTTCTTC.

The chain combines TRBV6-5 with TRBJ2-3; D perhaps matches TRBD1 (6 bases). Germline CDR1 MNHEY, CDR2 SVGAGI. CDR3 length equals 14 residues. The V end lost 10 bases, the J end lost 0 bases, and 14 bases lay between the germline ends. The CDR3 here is CATKTGPSTDTQYF. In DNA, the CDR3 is TGTGCCACCAAGACAGGACCGAGCACAGATACGCAGTATTTT.

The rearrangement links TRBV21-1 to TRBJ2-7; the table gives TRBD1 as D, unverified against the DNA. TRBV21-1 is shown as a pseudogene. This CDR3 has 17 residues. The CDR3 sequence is CASSNLWPVVGQPEQYF. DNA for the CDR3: TGTGCCAGCAGCAACCTATGGCCGGTCGTGGGGCAACCCGAGCAGTACTTC.

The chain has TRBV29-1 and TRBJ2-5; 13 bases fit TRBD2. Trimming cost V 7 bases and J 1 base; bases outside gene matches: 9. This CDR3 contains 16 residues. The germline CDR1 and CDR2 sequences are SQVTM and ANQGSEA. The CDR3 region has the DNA TGCAGCGCTGGGACTAGCGGGAACCCCCTCCAAGAGACCCAGTACTTC. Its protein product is CSAGTSGNPLQETQYF.